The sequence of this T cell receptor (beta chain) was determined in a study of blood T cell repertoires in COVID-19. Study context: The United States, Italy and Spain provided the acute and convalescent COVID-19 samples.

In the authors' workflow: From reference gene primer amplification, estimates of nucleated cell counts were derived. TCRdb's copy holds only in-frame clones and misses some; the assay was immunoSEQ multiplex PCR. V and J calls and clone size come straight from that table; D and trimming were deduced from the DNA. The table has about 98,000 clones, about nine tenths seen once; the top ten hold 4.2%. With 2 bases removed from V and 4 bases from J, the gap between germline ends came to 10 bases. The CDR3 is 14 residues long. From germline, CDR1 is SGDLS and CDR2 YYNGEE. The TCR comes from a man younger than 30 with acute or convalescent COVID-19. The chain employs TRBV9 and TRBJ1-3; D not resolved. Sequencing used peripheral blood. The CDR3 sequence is CASSVEMRGNTIYF. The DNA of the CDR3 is TGTGCCAGCAGCGTCGAAATGCGGGGAAACACCATATATTTT.